These 2 T cell receptor beta chains were all obtained from the same sample, sequenced in a study of technical replicates of blood from several donors. Profiled with immunoSEQ multiplex PCR; TCRdb holds only in-frame clones, not every one. The sample records approximately 49,000 clones, around nine tenths being singletons. Sample: PBMCs. The receptors stem from a human donor in good health. Some clones in this sample may be carry-over from other donors' samples.

The chain uses TRBV15 and TRBJ1-4; D ambiguous. The V gene lost 0 bases and the J gene lost 5 bases, with 10 bases spanning the gap. Looked up from germline, CDR1 is LNHNV and CDR2 is YYDKDF (reference sequence). The CDR3 runs to 15 residues. The CDR3 DNA reads as TGTGCCACCAGCAGAGATTTGGTAGAGAATGAAAAACTGTTTTTT. As protein: CATSRDLVENEKLFF.

V usage is TRBV7-9 and J usage is TRBJ1-4, with TRBD1 matching 8 bases. The CDR3 sequence is 16 residues long. Trimming took 5 bases from V and 7 from J; bases not matched to a gene: 12. CDR1 SEHNR and CDR2 FQNEAQ come from the germline V gene (reference sequence). The CDR3 region is CASSLGQGLTPEKLFF. The CDR3 bases are TGTGCCAGCAGCCTCGGACAGGGACTAACTCCTGAAAAACTGTTTTTT.